The 31 T cell receptor beta chains presented below share a single source sample, sequenced in a study of blood T cell repertoires in COVID-19. Only in-frame clones appear in the TCRdb table, and some are missing; sequencing was by immunoSEQ multiplex PCR. Among about 160,000 clones listed, approximately 87% were seen once. Sequenced: peripheral blood. The receptors were sampled from a woman aged 65 to 85 with COVID-19, enrolled during active disease.

The CDR3 sequence: CASSLARFTGELFF. The DNA for the CDR3 is TGTGCCAGCAGCCTAGCGAGGTTCACCGGGGAGCTGTTTTTT. V gene TRBV14 combines with J gene TRBJ2-2, with a possible D match to TRBD2 (5 bases). The V end lost 4 bases, the J end lost 4 bases, and 10 bases lay between the germline ends. Germline-derived CDR1 and CDR2 are SGHDN and FVKESK. There are 14 residues in the CDR3. The complete variable domain, with remaining parts taken from reference TRBV14 and TRBJ2-2, reads EAGVTQFPSHSVIEKGQTVTLRCDPISGHDNLYWYRRVMGKEIKFLLHFVKESKQDESGMPNNRFLAERTGGTYSTLKVQPAELEDSGVYFCASSLARFTGELFFGEGSRLTVL.

The chain is built from TRBV5-1 and TRBJ1-1; no definite D call. V shed 0 bases and J shed 5 bases, with 11 bases lying between them. Looked up from germline, CDR1 is SGHRS and CDR2 is YFSETQ. CDR3 length: 14 residues. DNA of the CDR3: TGCGCCAGCAGCTTGGTCGGGGTCCCGACTGAAGCTTTCTTT. Amino acids: CASSLVGVPTEAFF.

This rearrangement joins TRBV19 to TRBJ1-1; D possibly corresponds to TRBD1 (5 bases). Per the germline V gene, CDR1 is LNHDA and CDR2 is SQIVND (reference sequence). The V end lost 4 bases, the J end lost 1 base, and 7 bases lay between the germline ends. The CDR3 has 13 amino acids. Here the CDR3 DNA reads TGTGCCAGTAGTAAGGACAAGAACACTGAAGCTTTCTTT. It yields the protein CASSKDKNTEAFF. Full variable domain (remainder filled in from reference TRBV19 and TRBJ1-1): DGGITQSPKYLFRKEGQNVTLSCEQNLNHDAMYWYRQDPGQGLRLIYYSQIVNDFQKGDIAEGYSVSREKKESFPLTVTSAQKNPTAFYLCASSKDKNTEAFFGQGTRLTVV.

The chain combines TRBV11-2 with TRBJ2-1; D possibly corresponds to TRBD2 (6 bases). Trimming stripped 1 base from V and 9 bases from J, with 10 bases between. The CDR3 extends over 13 amino acids. Per germline, CDR1 SGHAT and CDR2 FQNNGV. In nucleotides, the CDR3 is TGTGCCAGCAGCTTAGCCGGGGGAGGTGAGCAGTTCTTC. This translates into CASSLAGGGEQFF.

This chain connects TRBV29-1 to TRBJ1-2, with 11 bases fitting TRBD1. The CDR3 has 12 amino acids. The germline V gene has CDR1 SQVTM and CDR2 ANQGSEA. After removal of 3 bases from V and 10 bases from J, the junction contained 4 bases not matched to a gene. CDR3 sequence: CSVDGTGGLYTF. CDR3 sequence (DNA): TGCAGCGTTGACGGGACAGGGGGACTCTACACCTTC. Full variable domain (missing parts from reference TRBV29-1 and TRBJ1-2): SAVISQKPSRDICQRGTSLTIQCQVDSQVTMMFWYRQQPGQSLTLIATANQGSEATYESGFVIDKFPISRPNLTFSTLTVSNMSPEDSSIYLCSVDGTGGLYTFGSGTRLTVV.

The V gene is TRBV5-4, the J gene TRBJ2-1; 7 bases line up with TRBD1. Per germline, CDR1 SGHNT and CDR2 YYREEE (reference sequence). The CDR3 has 15 residues. Unmatched junction bases numbered 9, after V lost 6 bases and J lost 3 bases. The CDR3 protein is CASNLQGRRYNEQFF. CDR3 DNA: TGTGCCAGCAACCTACAGGGGCGCCGCTACAATGAGCAGTTCTTC.

In DNA, the CDR3 is TGCGCCAGCTCGGGCAGGGGTGCTTATAGCAATCAGCCCCAGCATTTT. It specifies CASSGRGAYSNQPQHF. The rearrangement links TRBV10-2 to TRBJ1-5; the D gene is possibly TRBD1 (6 bases). V was shortened by 8 bases and J by 0 bases, with 17 bases between the two germline ends. CDR3 length: 16 amino acids. Germline V gene sequence: CDR1 WSHSY, CDR2 SAAADI.

Only a few counts were recorded for this clone. V gene TRBV18 combines with J gene TRBJ1-2, with a possible D match to TRBD1 (5 bases). Per germline, CDR1 KGHSH and CDR2 LQKENI. The CDR3 sequence is 13 residues long. Trimming shortened V by 6 bases and J by 5 bases, and 13 bases separated the two germline ends. CDR3 DNA: TGTGCCAGCTCTACCAGTTCAGGGTATGGCTACACCTTC. This translates into CASSTSSGYGYTF.

This rearrangement joins TRBV28 to TRBJ1-2; TRBD1 is a possible D gene (6 bases). V was clipped by 7 bases and J by 4 bases, with 16 bases between them. The CDR3 has 14 residues. Germline loops: CDR1 MDHEN, CDR2 SYDVKM. This CDR3 reads CASTKTGLSYGYTF. CDR3 nucleotide sequence: TGTGCCAGCACCAAGACAGGCCTGTCCTATGGCTACACCTTC.

The chain couples TRBV30 to TRBJ1-3; 8 bases are shared with TRBD1. V shed 0 bases and J 0 bases; nucleotides not matched to a gene: 7. The CDR3 is 17 residues long. CDR1 is GTSNPN and CDR2 is SVGIG in the germline V gene (reference sequence). CDR3: CAWSVPRTGFSGNTIYF. As DNA, the CDR3 is TGTGCCTGGAGTGTACCTCGGACAGGGTTCTCTGGAAACACCATATATTTT.

V gene TRBV3-1 (or the pseudogene TRBV3-2) combines with J gene TRBJ1-6; 8 nucleotides match TRBD1. Losses at the gene ends were 7 bases for V and 9 bases for J; bases not matched to a gene: 14. This CDR3 contains 16 residues. Germline CDR1 reads LGHDT; CDR2 reads YNNKEL (reference sequence). The CDR3 sequence: CASTAQGAKVGSPLHF. The CDR3 DNA reads as TGTGCCAGCACCGCTCAGGGGGCGAAAGTAGGTTCACCCCTCCACTTT.

V usage is TRBV6-5 and J usage is TRBJ1-2; the D gene is possibly TRBD1 (6 bases). The CDR3 runs 14 residues. Germline assignment: CDR1 MNHEY and CDR2 SVGAGI. The germline V and J ends were trimmed by 6 bases and 4 bases, with 15 bases remaining between them. The CDR3 sequence: CASSDGQTIYGYTF. For the CDR3, the DNA is TGTGCCAGCAGCGACGGACAGACCATCTATGGCTACACCTTC.

V gene TRBV5-6 combines with J gene TRBJ1-6, with a possible D match to TRBD1 (6 bases). CDR3 size: 15 residues. V was pared by 2 bases and J by 11 bases, with 17 bases between. Germline CDR1 is SGHDT and CDR2 is YYEEEE. The CDR3 sequence is CASSLVGQGIAPLHF. In DNA form, the CDR3 reads TGTGCCAGCAGCTTAGTAGGGCAGGGGATTGCACCCCTCCACTTT.

The chain has TRBV5-4 and TRBJ1-2; D remains ambiguous. V was clipped by 0 bases and J by 3 bases, with 9 bases between them. This CDR3 is built from 14 residues. Germline V lookup: CDR1 SGHNT, CDR2 YYREEE (reference sequence). CDR3 region: CASSLDNGDYGYTF. The CDR3 coding sequence is TGTGCCAGCAGCTTGGACAACGGAGACTATGGCTACACCTTC. The entire variable domain, with the rest obtained from reference TRBV5-4 and TRBJ1-2, is as follows: ETGVTQSPTHLIKTRGQQVTLRCSSQSGHNTVSWYQQALGQGPQFIFQYYREEENGRGNFPPRFSGLQFPNYSSELNVNALELDDSALYLCASSLDNGDYGYTFGSGTRLTVV.

The genes are TRBV9 and TRBJ2-1; 8 positions agree with TRBD2. The CDR3 runs to 16 residues. CDR1 SGDLS and CDR2 YYNGEE come from the germline V gene. The trim removed 0 bases at V and 6 bases at J, leaving 8 bases unmatched. The CDR3 DNA reads TGTGCCAGCAGCGTAGTAAGCCGGCTAGCGGGCAATGAGCAGTTCTTC. Translated: CASSVVSRLAGNEQFF. Based on the CDR3 plus reference TRBV9 and TRBJ2-1, the full variable domain is DSGVTQTPKHLITATGQRVTLRCSPRSGDLSVYWYQQSLDQGLQFLIQYYNGEERAKGNILERFSAQQFPDLHSELNLSSLELGDSALYFCASSVVSRLAGNEQFFGPGTRLTVL.

J is TRBJ2-7 and V is TRBV18, with 9 bases identical to TRBD1. Germline values: CDR1 KGHSH, CDR2 LQKENI. This CDR3 spans 13 amino acids. Losses at the gene ends were 1 base for V and 6 bases for J; bases not matched to a gene: 1. The CDR3 sequence is CASSPLTGGEQYF. Here the CDR3 DNA reads TGTGCCAGCTCACCACTGACAGGGGGCGAGCAGTACTTC.

This clone is a singleton in its sample. The chain combines TRBV29-1 with TRBJ1-1; D unclear. Deletions cut 6 bases from V and 3 bases from J, with 8 bases between. CDR3 length equals 11 residues. Germline V gives CDR1 SQVTM, CDR2 ANQGSEA. The CDR3 region has the DNA TGCAGCGTCCTCGGGTACACTGAAGCTTTCTTT. The encoded protein is CSVLGYTEAFF.

The V call is TRBV30, the J call TRBJ1-4, with 10 bases matching TRBD1. CDR1 and CDR2 from the germline V gene are GTSNPN and SVGIG (reference sequence). CDR3 length: 18 residues. V dropped 6 bases and J dropped 4; count of bases not matched to a gene: 17. The CDR3 DNA follows: TGTGCCTGCAGCGGGACAGGGGAAGATCGGGGAGGTAATGAAAAACTGTTTTTT. Amino acid sequence: CACSGTGEDRGGNEKLFF.

This chain joins TRBV20-1 and TRBJ2-1; TRBD2 matches at 9 bases. CDR1 DFQATT and CDR2 SNEGSKA come from the germline V gene (reference sequence). This CDR3 spans 16 amino acids. V was pared by 3 bases and J by 8 bases, with 14 bases of the junction left unmatched. CDR3: CSASPSGGSMGHEQFF. DNA for the CDR3: TGCAGTGCTAGTCCCAGCGGGGGGTCCATGGGCCATGAGCAGTTCTTC.

V is TRBV4-1 and J is TRBJ1-1; D gene ambiguous. Per germline, CDR1 MGHRA and CDR2 YSYEKL. V lost 2 bases, J lost 2 bases, and 12 bases lay in between. The CDR3 covers 15 residues. The CDR3 loop reads CASSQSQLLNTEAFF. In nucleotides, the CDR3 is TGCGCCAGCAGCCAAAGTCAACTGTTAAACACTGAAGCTTTCTTT.

The rearrangement joins TRBV3-1 (or the pseudogene TRBV3-2) to TRBJ1-1, with 9 bases matching TRBD1. The CDR3 runs 17 residues. J was trimmed by 1 base and V by 1 base; bases with no gene match: 7. The germline V gene has CDR1 LGHDT and CDR2 YNNKEL (reference sequence). The CDR3 loop reads CASSQARTGAGNTEAFF. For the CDR3, the DNA is TGTGCCAGCAGCCAAGCCCGGACAGGGGCGGGGAACACTGAAGCTTTCTTT.

This clone was seen a single time. The gene calls are TRBV7-8 and TRBJ2-1, with 8 bases matching TRBD2. Germline V gene sequence: CDR1 SGHVS, CDR2 FQNEAQ. Trimming cost V 5 bases and J 4 bases; bases outside gene matches: 16. This CDR3 spans 18 amino acids. CDR3 residues: CASSQRGRAGVQYNEQFF. The CDR3, as DNA: TGTGCCAGCAGCCAGAGGGGCCGAGCGGGGGTCCAGTACAATGAGCAGTTCTTC.

In this sample, this clone turned up once. V is TRBV3-1 (or the pseudogene TRBV3-2) and J is TRBJ1-6, with no clear D. CDR1 LGHDT and CDR2 YNNKEL come from the germline V gene (reference sequence). The CDR3 covers 13 residues. The V end lost 4 bases, the J end lost 10 bases, and 11 bases lay between the germline ends. The CDR3 DNA is TGTGCCAGCAGCCCGGCTGGAGGCTCACCCCTCCACTTT. Translating it yields CASSPAGGSPLHF.

The chain carries TRBV27 and TRBJ1-2; 8 nucleotides line up with TRBD1. CDR3 length equals 13 residues. Losses at the gene ends were 5 bases for V and 6 bases for J; bases not matched to a gene: 5. CDR1 and CDR2 (germline): MNHEY, SMNVEV (reference sequence). Here the CDR3 reads CASSPGQGNGYTF. CDR3 nucleotide sequence: TGTGCCAGCAGTCCCGGACAGGGCAATGGCTACACCTTC.

V usage is TRBV2 and J usage is TRBJ1-4, with D tentatively TRBD1 (5 bases). V was pared by 2 bases and J by 7 bases, with 17 bases between. From germline, CDR1 is SNHLY and CDR2 FYNNEI. The length of the CDR3 is 16 residues. The CDR3 nucleotides read TGTGCCAGCAGTGAAACCCTCGGGGGGGTGATTGAAAAACTGTTTTTT. Protein sequence: CASSETLGGVIEKLFF.

This chain joins TRBV23-1 and TRBJ2-7, with TRBD1 matching 9 bases. TRBV23-1 is an open reading frame whose function is uncertain. The CDR3 spans 15 residues. The ends lost 4 bases at V and 5 bases at J; junction bases unmatched: 9. CDR3 in DNA: TGCGCCAGCAGTCGACCGGACAGGGGTCAGGACGAGCAGTACTTC. Its protein is CASSRPDRGQDEQYF.

V usage is TRBV7-9 and J usage is TRBJ1-5, with a weak D call TRBD1 (5 bases). Looked up from germline, CDR1 is SEHNR and CDR2 is FQNEAQ (reference sequence). This CDR3 comprises 14 residues. V lost 5 bases, J lost 11 bases, and 19 bases lay in between. CDR3 sequence reads: CASSQAGSPKAQHF. The DNA for the CDR3 is TGTGCCAGCAGCCAAGCAGGGTCTCCGAAGGCCCAGCATTTT.

V gene TRBV2 combines with J gene TRBJ2-1; 9 bases agree with TRBD2. V shed 6 bases and J 4 bases; nucleotides not matched to a gene: 4. Germline CDR1 is SNHLY and CDR2 is FYNNEI. The CDR3 loop spans 14 amino acids. The CDR3 DNA sequence: TGTGCCAGCAGGGAGCGGGGGGCTTACAATGAGCAGTTCTTC. Translated, it gives CASRERGAYNEQFF.

The gene calls are TRBV4-1 and TRBJ2-1, with D possibly matching TRBD1 (5 bases). Germline loops: CDR1 MGHRA, CDR2 YSYEKL. V was trimmed by 0 bases and J by 11 bases, leaving 14 bases between them. The CDR3 length is 14 residues. DNA of the CDR3: TGCGCCAGCAGCCAAGATCAGTATGGGGCTAAGCAGTTCTTC. This gives the protein CASSQDQYGAKQFF.

This chain uses TRBV6-5 with TRBJ1-1; D unresolved. The CDR3 consists of 15 residues. Germline V lookup: CDR1 MNHEY, CDR2 SVGAGI. Trimming stripped 2 bases from V and 3 bases from J, with 13 bases between. The CDR3, as DNA: TGTGCCAGCAGTTACGGGAAGAGGGCGGACACTGAAGCTTTCTTT. Translation: CASSYGKRADTEAFF.

This clone was observed a few times. The CDR3 nucleotides read TGTGCCAGCCATTCGGGGAATTCACCCCTCCACTTT. It yields the protein CASHSGNSPLHF. The chain has TRBV28 and TRBJ1-6, with D unresolved. CDR1 MDHEN and CDR2 SYDVKM come from the germline V gene. The CDR3 runs 12 residues. V was trimmed by 8 bases and J by 7 bases, leaving 9 bases between them.